These T cell receptor beta chains were read from a single sample in a study of radiation and T cells in renal cell carcinoma. The assay was immunoSEQ multiplex PCR, and TCRdb's table has in-frame clones only and misses some. The sample yields over 60,000 clones, approximately 83% seen once. The material sequenced was blood, taken from a patient whose treatment included radiotherapy and nephrectomy. These receptors were taken from a woman in her forties or fifties with renal cell carcinoma. The CDR3 runs from the conserved cysteine through the conserved F or W. Fields, in order: J gene, D gene, V gene, clone size, CDR3 DNA, CDR3 protein. The D gene is left open where the match is weak. Expanded clones are given a class, and other clones once, few, many or no size at all.

>TRBJ1-1|-|TRBV6-6|-
TGTGCCAGCAGTCTTACAGCAGTAGACACTGAAGCTTTCTTT
CASSLTAVDTEAFF
>TRBJ2-7|TRBD2|TRBV19|-
TGTGCCAGTAGTGTAAGCGGGAGGGACTCCTACGAGCAGTACTTC
CASSVSGRDSYEQYF
>TRBJ2-5|-|TRBV19|-
TGTGCCAGTAGTATAGATGTTGTTGGGGTAGGGGGTGAAGAGACCCAGTACTTC
CASSIDVVGVGGEETQYF
>TRBJ2-3|TRBD2|TRBV19|-
TGTGCCAGTAGTCTCAGTACTAGCGGAGGGGAGGATACGCAGTATTTT
CASSLSTSGGEDTQYF
>TRBJ2-3|TRBD1|TRBV7-9|-
TGTGCCAGCAGCTTCGGGCAGGGGGCAGATACGCAGTATTTT
CASSFGQGADTQYF
>TRBJ1-3|-|TRBV11-2|-
TGTGCCAGCAGCCAACAACGACAAGGTAACACCATATATTTT
CASSQQRQGNTIYF
>TRBJ2-7|TRBD2|TRBV7-6|-
TGTGCCAGCAGCTTATATAGCGGGGGGACCCGAGGGACCGAGCAGTACTTC
CASSLYSGGTRGTEQYF
>TRBJ1-6|-|TRBV18|-
TGTGCCAGCTCACCATACGGGGGCGCGGGGAATTCACCCCTCCACTTT
CASSPYGGAGNSPLHF
>TRBJ1-2|-|TRBV19|-
TGTGCCAGTAGTCCTCCAGGCGGCGGGGGTATCTATGGCTACACCTTC
CASSPPGGGGIYGYTF
>TRBJ1-5|TRBD1|TRBV5-8|-
TGTGCCAGCAGCTTGAGTCTGACAGGGGGGCAGCCCCAGCATTTT
CASSLSLTGGQPQHF
>TRBJ2-3|-|TRBV7-6|-
TGTGCCAGCAGCTGGGGTAGCGCCCCGCAGTATTTT
CASSWGSAPQYF
>TRBJ2-1|-|TRBV9|-
TGTGCCAGCAGCCTCGCGGTTTTGGGGGATGAGCAGTTCTTC
CASSLAVLGDEQFF
>TRBJ1-1|TRBD1|TRBV19|-
TGTGCCAGTAGTGCCGGGACAGGGGAACCCACTGAAGCTTTCTTT
CASSAGTGEPTEAFF
>TRBJ2-7|-|TRBV6-5|-
TGTGCCAGCAGTCCTACCCCAGGGGAGCCCTACGAGCAGTACTTC
CASSPTPGEPYEQYF
>TRBJ1-5|TRBD1|TRBV14|once
TGTGCCAGCAGCCACAGGGGGAATCAGCCCCAGCATTTT
CASSHRGNQPQHF
>TRBJ2-7|-|TRBV28|-
TGTGCCAGCAGTTCGGAAGAGCAGTACTTC
CASSSEEQYF
>TRBJ1-2|TRBD1|TRBV5-6|-
TGTGCCAGCAGCTACGGGACAGGGAATGGCTACACCTTC
CASSYGTGNGYTF
>TRBJ2-3|-|TRBV6-4|-
TGTGCCAGCAGTGAGAGCCGTAGCGATACGCAGTATTTT
CASSESRSDTQYF
>TRBJ2-5|-|TRBV21-1|-
TGTGCCAGCACCCTATTTTGGCAGGATCAAGAGACCCAGTACTTC
CASTLFWQDQETQYF
>TRBJ1-5|-|TRBV4-3|-
TGCGCCAGCAGCCAAACTGACAGATGGGATCAGCCCCAGCATTTT
CASSQTDRWDQPQHF
>TRBJ2-1|-|TRBV29-1|-
TGCAGCGTTGGGAGAAATAGCGGCTACAATGAGCAGTTCTTC
CSVGRNSGYNEQFF
>TRBJ2-3|TRBD2|TRBV6-1|-
TGTGCCAGCAGTGAGGGACTAGCGGGGGGGATCACAGATACGCAGTATTTT
CASSEGLAGGITDTQYF
>TRBJ1-1|-|TRBV2|-
TGTGCCAGCGAAAAAGGGGACCGTATCGAAGCTTTCTTT
CASEKGDRIEAFF
>TRBJ1-4|-|TRBV5-1|once
TGCGCCAGCAGCTCCCAGAAAGCAACTAATGAAAAACTGTTTTTT
CASSSQKATNEKLFF
>TRBJ2-7|-|TRBV7-2|-
TGTGCCAGCAGCCCAGCCCAGAGCTCCTACGAGCAGTACTTC
CASSPAQSSYEQYF
>TRBJ2-4|TRBD2|TRBV9|-
TGTGCCAGCAGCCCTCCTAGGGCTAGCGGAAACATTCAGTACTTC
CASSPPRASGNIQYF
>TRBJ1-2|-|TRBV6-1|once
TGTGCCAGCAGTGAAAGAGGTTGGTATGGCTACACCTTC
CASSERGWYGYTF
>TRBJ1-1|-|TRBV18|once
TGTGCCAGCTCACCGGTTCTTAGAACTGAAGCTTTCTTT
CASSPVLRTEAFF
>TRBJ1-1|-|TRBV19|-
TGTGCCAGTAGTATTCAGCAGTCGAACACTGAAGCTTTCTTT
CASSIQQSNTEAFF
>TRBJ1-2|-|TRBV9|-
TGTGCCAGCAGCGTAGCCAGCACCGACTATGGCTACACCTTC
CASSVASTDYGYTF
>TRBJ2-1|TRBD2|TRBV9|-
TGTGCCAGCAATAGCGGGTCCCCGTTTAATGAGCAGTTCTTC
CASNSGSPFNEQFF
>TRBJ2-7|TRBD1|TRBV18|-
TGTGCCAGCGCTAATACCGGGACAGGAGCATACGAGCAGTACTTC
CASANTGTGAYEQYF
>TRBJ1-1|-|TRBV5-5|once
TGTGCCAGCAGCTTGTATATGGGAGACACTGAAGCTTTCTTT
CASSLYMGDTEAFF
>TRBJ1-3|-|TRBV23-1|-
TGCGCCAGCAGTCATTCAGACGGCACTGGAAACACCATATATTTT
CASSHSDGTGNTIYF
>TRBJ1-5|-|TRBV19|-
TGTGCCAGTATGGACGTACAGGGCAGGTATCAGCCCCAGCATTTT
CASMDVQGRYQPQHF
>TRBJ1-5|TRBD1|TRBV9|few
TGTGCCAGCAGCGTGGGACAGGTAGGCAATCAGCCCCAGCATTTT
CASSVGQVGNQPQHF
>TRBJ2-1|-|TRBV9|-
TGTGCCAGCAGCGTAGACAACAATGAGCAGTTCTTC
CASSVDNNEQFF
>TRBJ2-7|TRBD1|TRBV9|-
TGTGCCAGCAGCGTAGGGCAGGGGGTATTCGAGCAGTACTTC
CASSVGQGVFEQYF
>TRBJ2-3|-|TRBV11-2|medium-sized
TGTGCCAGCAGTTTAGATACTCGGGATACGCAGTATTTT
CASSLDTRDTQYF
>TRBJ2-5|-|TRBV5-1|-
TGCGCCAGCAGCTTGGAGGGCAGGGGCAGGGAGACCCAGTACTTC
CASSLEGRGRETQYF
>TRBJ2-5|TRBD1|TRBV19|-
TGTGCCAGCCTACAGGGGGGCCAAGAGAAGACCCAGTACTTC
CASLQGGQEKTQYF
>TRBJ1-1|-|TRBV11-2|-
TGTGCCAGCAGCTTAGGCCTGAACACTGAAGCTTTCTTT
CASSLGLNTEAFF
>TRBJ2-5|-|TRBV5-1|-
TGCGCCAGCAGACATCTAGGAGGCGATGAGACCCAGTACTTC
CASRHLGGDETQYF
>TRBJ2-3|TRBD2|TRBV7-3|-
TGTGCCACCACCCCGGTGGCGGGAGGAGATACGCAGTATTTT
CATTPVAGGDTQYF
>TRBJ2-5|-|TRBV5-1|-
TGCGCCAGCAGCTGGGGGATACAAGAGACCCAGTACTTC
CASSWGIQETQYF
>TRBJ1-2|-|TRBV6-1|-
TGTGCCAGCAGTGATGGGGCAATTACGGGCTATGGCTACACCTTC
CASSDGAITGYGYTF
>TRBJ2-3|TRBD1|TRBV5-1|-
TGCGCCAGCAGCTTTGTGGGACAGGGAACAGATACGCAGTATTTT
CASSFVGQGTDTQYF
>TRBJ1-4|-|TRBV27|once
TGTGCCAGCAGTTTAACGCGGGTTACGGGGTCGAATGAAAAACTGTTTTTT
CASSLTRVTGSNEKLFF
>TRBJ2-7|TRBD1|TRBV9|-
TGTGCCAGCAGCGTAGCCCCCGGGACAGGGGGGTCCGAGCAGTACTTC
CASSVAPGTGGSEQYF
>TRBJ1-2|TRBD1|TRBV5-1|-
TGCGCCAGCAGCCCACCGACAGGGGGAATCTATGGCTACACCTTC
CASSPPTGGIYGYTF